A selection of T cell receptor beta chains follows, all from one sample in a study of shared clonotypes between healthy human individuals. Method: immunoSEQ multiplex PCR; TCRdb's copy keeps in-frame clones and lacks some. The sample holds 550,000 to 850,000 clones; over 65% are singletons and the top ten take 1.5% to 2%. The sequenced material came from memory CD4+ T cells sorted from blood. Receptors originate from a woman in her twenties or thirties in good health. The CDR3 runs from the conserved cysteine through the conserved F or W. D genes are given only for firm matches. The size field is filled for only some rows; it gives once, few, many or a size class.

V: TRBV19
D: .
size: .
J: TRBJ2-6
DNA: TGTGCCAGTAGTATGGGCCTCATCTCTGGGGCCAACGTCCTGACTTTC
CDR3: CASSMGLISGANVLTF

V: TRBV7-6
D: TRBD2
size: few
J: TRBJ2-1
DNA: TGTGCCAGCAGCTTAGCCGGAGCGGGAGAGACTTACAATGAGCAGTTCTTC
CDR3: CASSLAGAGETYNEQFF

V: TRBV27
D: .
size: .
J: TRBJ2-1
DNA: TGTGCCAGCACCCGCAGGGCTAGCGCCAACAATGAGCAGTTCTTC
CDR3: CASTRRASANNEQFF

V: TRBV27
D: TRBD1
size: .
J: TRBJ1-1
DNA: TGTGCCAGCAACCCGACAGGGGGTACCGCTGAAGCTTTCTTT
CDR3: CASNPTGGTAEAFF

V: TRBV11-1
D: TRBD2
size: once
J: TRBJ2-7
DNA: TGTGCCAGCAGCTTAGCCGCCCTGAACGGGAGGTACGAGCAGTACTTC
CDR3: CASSLAALNGRYEQYF

V: TRBV7-9
D: TRBD1
size: .
J: TRBJ1-4
DNA: TGTGCCAGCAGCTTATCCCGGGACAGAGATATTAATGAAAAACTGTTTTTT
CDR3: CASSLSRDRDINEKLFF

V: TRBV5-4
D: .
size: .
J: TRBJ2-7
DNA: TGTGCCAGCAGCCACCCCGGGGTAGCGGCCTACGAGCAGTACTTC
CDR3: CASSHPGVAAYEQYF

V: TRBV9
D: TRBD2
size: many
J: TRBJ2-1
DNA: TGTGCCAGCAGCGCAACCGGGACTAGCGTCTACAATGAGCAGTTCTTC
CDR3: CASSATGTSVYNEQFF

V: TRBV5-4
D: TRBD2
size: .
J: TRBJ2-1
DNA: TGTGCCAGCAGCTTGGCTAGCGGGAGTTTCAATGAGCAGTTCTTC
CDR3: CASSLASGSFNEQFF

V: TRBV5-6
D: .
size: once
J: TRBJ2-1
DNA: TGTGCCAGCAGCTCGTCGATGACTCACAATGAGCAGTTCTTC
CDR3: CASSSSMTHNEQFF

V: TRBV10-2
D: .
size: few
J: TRBJ2-3
DNA: TGCGCCAGCCTACGGGGGACTTACACAGATACGCAGTATTTT
CDR3: CASLRGTYTDTQYF

V: TRBV6-1
D: .
size: .
J: TRBJ1-5
DNA: TGTGCCAGCAGTGAACCCCCGGGAGTATCGGATCAGCCCCAGCATTTT
CDR3: CASSEPPGVSDQPQHF

V: TRBV5-3
D: .
size: .
J: TRBJ2-1
DNA: TGTGCCAGCAGGATGGAGAACAATGAGCAGTTCTTC
CDR3: CASRMENNEQFF

V: TRBV6-1
D: .
size: many
J: TRBJ2-6
DNA: TGTGCCAGCAGTGAGGGGTCTGGGGCCAACGTCCTGACTTTC
CDR3: CASSEGSGANVLTF

V: TRBV2
D: TRBD1
size: .
J: TRBJ1-2
DNA: TGTGCCAGCCGGGGACAGGGGATTAGTGGCTACACCTTC
CDR3: CASRGQGISGYTF

V: TRBV29-1
D: .
size: few
J: TRBJ2-5
DNA: TGCAGCGTTGAAGACCCCTCCCGTTTCAAGACCCAGTACTTC
CDR3: CSVEDPSRFKTQYF

V: TRBV7-5
D: .
size: .
J: TRBJ1-2
DNA: TGTGTCAGAAGCCCGAGACAGGGGATCATTGGCTACACCTTC
CDR3: CVRSPRQGIIGYTF

V: TRBV2
D: TRBD2
size: .
J: TRBJ2-1
DNA: TGTGCCAGCAGGTTAGCGGGGTTTTACAATGAGCAGTTCTTC
CDR3: CASRLAGFYNEQFF

V: TRBV2
D: .
size: .
J: TRBJ2-2
DNA: TGTGCCAGCAGCCCTAGCGTTACCGGGGAGCTGTTTTTT
CDR3: CASSPSVTGELFF

V: TRBV15
D: .
size: .
J: TRBJ1-4
DNA: TGTGCCACCAGCAGAGATTGGGGAAGTGAAAAACTGTTTTTT
CDR3: CATSRDWGSEKLFF

V: TRBV9
D: .
size: few
J: TRBJ2-2
DNA: TGTGCCAGCAGCGTAGAACTAGTGAACACCGGGGAGCTGTTTTTT
CDR3: CASSVELVNTGELFF

V: TRBV7-3
D: .
size: .
J: TRBJ2-6
DNA: TGTGCCAGCAGCCCCCCCCCGGGGGGGGCCAACGTCCTGACTTTC
CDR3: CASSPPPGGANVLTF

V: TRBV7-8
D: .
size: .
J: TRBJ2-7
DNA: TGTGCCAGCAGCCCGCGGACTACCCTGAGCTCCTACGAGCAGTACTTC
CDR3: CASSPRTTLSSYEQYF

V: TRBV5-1
D: .
size: .
J: TRBJ2-2
DNA: TGCGCCAGCAGCCAGACTGTGAACACCGGGGAGCTGTTTTTT
CDR3: CASSQTVNTGELFF

V: TRBV4-2
D: TRBD2
size: .
J: TRBJ2-1
DNA: TGTGCCAGCAGCCAAACCGCCCTAGCGGGAGGGCTCAATGAGCAGTTCTTC
CDR3: CASSQTALAGGLNEQFF

V: TRBV5-1
D: .
size: few
J: TRBJ2-1
DNA: TGCGCCAGCAGACGAGATTTGATGGATGAGCAGTTCTTC
CDR3: CASRRDLMDEQFF

V: TRBV5-1
D: TRBD2
size: .
J: TRBJ2-3
DNA: TGCGCCAGCAGCTTCGGCCGCGCGGGAGCGGATACGCAGTATTTT
CDR3: CASSFGRAGADTQYF

V: TRBV28
D: TRBD1
size: few
J: TRBJ1-2
DNA: TGTGCCAGCAGTTCGGACAGGGGGCTCAGCTATGGCTACACCTTC
CDR3: CASSSDRGLSYGYTF

V: TRBV5-1
D: .
size: .
J: TRBJ2-4
DNA: TGCGCCAGCAGCTTATCAGGGGACCAAAACATTCAGTACTTC
CDR3: CASSLSGDQNIQYF

V: TRBV5-4
D: .
size: .
J: TRBJ1-2
DNA: TGTGCCAGCAGCTCTACAGGGCTTGGCTACACCTTC
CDR3: CASSSTGLGYTF

V: TRBV28
D: .
size: .
J: TRBJ2-6
DNA: TGTGCCAGCAGTTTACAGGGGTATGGGGCCAACGTCCTGACTTTC
CDR3: CASSLQGYGANVLTF

V: TRBV27
D: TRBD1
size: .
J: TRBJ2-7
DNA: TGTGCCAGCAGTTTTCGACCGTACAGGGGCCACGAGCAGTACTTC
CDR3: CASSFRPYRGHEQYF

V: TRBV6-1
D: .
size: .
J: TRBJ2-7
DNA: TGTGCCAGCAGCGAGATGGCTTTCTCAAACTACGAGCAGTACTTC
CDR3: CASSEMAFSNYEQYF

V: TRBV2
D: .
size: .
J: TRBJ2-1
DNA: TGTGCCAGCGCCAACTTGAACTCCTACAATGAGCAGTTCTTC
CDR3: CASANLNSYNEQFF

V: TRBV6-1
D: .
size: .
J: TRBJ2-2
DNA: TGTGCCAGCAGTGAAAATCCGGGAGTGAACACCGGGGAGCTGTTTTTT
CDR3: CASSENPGVNTGELFF

V: TRBV6-5
D: .
size: .
J: TRBJ1-1
DNA: TGTGCCAGCGCCTCCCGAGCTTTCTTT
CDR3: CASASRAFF

V: TRBV29-1
D: .
size: .
J: TRBJ2-7
DNA: TGCAGCGTTGTAACGCGGACCTACGAGCAGTACTTC
CDR3: CSVVTRTYEQYF

V: TRBV23-1
D: .
size: .
J: TRBJ2-7
DNA: TGCGCCAGCAGTCACCTGTACGAGCAGTACTTC
CDR3: CASSHLYEQYF